This T cell receptor beta chain was recovered during a study of blood T cell repertoires in COVID-19 (dated by TCRdb to 2018 to 2021). At the level of the whole study: Collaborator samples came from the United States, Italy and Spain and covered acute and convalescent phases of COVID-19. The repertoires were released in a freely available public database meant as a resource for research on the immune response to SARS-CoV-2. Samples came from the ongoing ImmuneRACE study (first 160 participants) plus 1,254 subjects from 6 global collaborators. The prospective study material was composed of cDNA or gDNA derived from T cells, B-cell-depleted T cells, or PBMCs. HLA class I and class II types, where available, came from metadata supplied by the sample provider rather than from assay-based typing. Nearly every sample came with metadata listing a de-identified subject ID, COVID-19 status, age in years and sex. The dataset comprised deeply sampled blood TCRbeta repertoires from subjects exposed to, actively infected with, or recovered from COVID-19. The investigation overall reported the following: Clinical and demographic metadata were provided uncurated, with the amount varying by source and participant.

The immunoSEQ Assay, a bias-controlled multiplex PCR, was used to amplify TCRbeta CDR3 regions from genomic DNA. For the original study's pipeline: Nucleated cell counts per sample were estimated from amplification of reference gene primers within the assay. To quantify the absolute abundance of each unique TCRbeta CDR3 rearrangement, sequence reads were collapsed and filtered. For each sample, productive Simpson clonality was calculated as the square root of Simpson's diversity index across productive rearrangements. This immuneACCESS table, as held by TCRdb, lists in-frame sequences with V and J called but not all clones. Of the missing ones, under half trace to an unresolved V gene in checked studies; the others have no known cause. That table is the source of V, J and clone size, and D and trimming were worked out from the DNA. The sample contains roughly 150,000 clones, roughly 89% of them found a single time. About 9.3% of the sample is taken by the ten largest.

V loses 4 bases of germline sequence and J loses 1 base, and the interval between the two ends is 14 bases. The CDR1 and CDR2 encoded by the germline V gene are MGHDK and SYGVNS. The CDR3 goes from the cysteine to the phenylalanine over 16 residues. Of all the DNA, just the CDR3 is kept, 48 bases in frame from base 1. Regarding this clone: Its antigen remains undetermined. No quality values exist for individual bases; no much larger clone is one base distant.

One collaborating source in Seattle enrolled patients while the patients were actively infected and followed the patients over time throughout the course of disease. The collaborating institutions used their own protocols to collect whole blood in K2EDTA tubes. For TCRbeta analysis, collaborators shipped samples in one of three forms: frozen whole blood, isolated PBMCs, or DNA extracted from either of those sample types. The rearranged segments are TRBV25-1 and TRBJ2-1, and perhaps TRBD1 as D gene, on 5 matching bases. The receptor comes from a woman in her 70s with COVID-19, enrolled during active disease. Input material: peripheral blood. Read as DNA, the sequence is TGTGCCAGCAGTGTAACAACAGGTAATTCCTACAATGAGCAGTTCTTC. Its protein reads: CASSVTTGNSYNEQFF.